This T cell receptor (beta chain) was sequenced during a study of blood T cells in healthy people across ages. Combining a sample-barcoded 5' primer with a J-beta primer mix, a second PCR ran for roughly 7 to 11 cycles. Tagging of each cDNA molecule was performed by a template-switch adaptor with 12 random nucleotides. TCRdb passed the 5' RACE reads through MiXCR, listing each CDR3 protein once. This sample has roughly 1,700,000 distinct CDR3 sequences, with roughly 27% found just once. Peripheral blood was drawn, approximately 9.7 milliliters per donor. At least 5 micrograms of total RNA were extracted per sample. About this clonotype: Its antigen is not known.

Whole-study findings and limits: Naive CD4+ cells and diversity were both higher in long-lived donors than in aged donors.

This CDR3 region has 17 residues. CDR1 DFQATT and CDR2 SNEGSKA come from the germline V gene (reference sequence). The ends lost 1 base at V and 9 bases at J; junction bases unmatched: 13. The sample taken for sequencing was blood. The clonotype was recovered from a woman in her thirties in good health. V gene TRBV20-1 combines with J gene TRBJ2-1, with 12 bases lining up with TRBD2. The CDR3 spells CSARGRQTSGSRGEQFF. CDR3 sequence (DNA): TGCAGTGCTAGAGGCCGACAGACTAGCGGGAGTCGAGGTGAGCAGTTCTTC.